The 27 T cell receptor beta chains given below trace back to one sample, sequenced in a study of T cell responses to AZD1222 COVID-19 vaccine. This table comes from immunoSEQ multiplex PCR, and its TCRdb copy is limited to in-frame clones, with some not included. The table lists over 140,000 clones, roughly 90% of them singletons. The material sequenced was peripheral blood, taken on day 0 of AZD1222 vaccination. All receptors come from an adult in good health.

The CDR3 here is CASSARDTLNTEAFF. CDR3 in DNA: TGTGCCAGCAGCGCCCGGGACACCTTGAACACTGAAGCTTTCTTT. This rearrangement joins TRBV9 to TRBJ1-1; D possibly corresponds to TRBD1 (6 bases). The CDR3 length is 15 residues. Germline V lookup: CDR1 SGDLS, CDR2 YYNGEE. Trimming cost V 3 bases and J 0 bases, with 12 bases left between them. The full variable domain, its missing parts supplied by reference TRBV9 and TRBJ1-1, is DSGVTQTPKHLITATGQRVTLRCSPRSGDLSVYWYQQSLDQGLQFLIQYYNGEERAKGNILERFSAQQFPDLHSELNLSSLELGDSALYFCASSARDTLNTEAFFGQGTRLTVV.

The chain has TRBV6-1 and TRBJ2-5; 11 nucleotides agree with TRBD1. Per germline, CDR1 MNHNS and CDR2 SASEGT. Germline trimming cut 2 bases from V and 3 bases from J; bases unmatched to any gene: 2. This CDR3 region has 15 residues. CDR3 residues: CASSEWDRGKETQYF. The DNA of the CDR3 is TGTGCCAGCAGTGAATGGGACAGGGGGAAAGAGACCCAGTACTTC.

The chain couples TRBV5-1 to TRBJ2-3; D is possibly TRBD1 (6 bases). CDR3 length: 15 residues. Trimming removed 0 bases from V and 0 bases from J, with 8 bases in between. CDR1 and CDR2 (germline): SGHRS, YFSETQ. CDR3 sequence reads: CASSLDRASTDTQYF. In DNA form, the CDR3 reads TGCGCCAGCAGCTTGGACAGGGCTAGCACAGATACGCAGTATTTT. The full variable domain, its missing parts supplied by reference TRBV5-1 and TRBJ2-3, is KAGVTQTPRYLIKTRGQQVTLSCSPISGHRSVSWYQQTPGQGLQFLFEYFSETQRNKGNFPGRFSGRQFSNSRSEMNVSTLELGDSALYLCASSLDRASTDTQYFGPGTRLTVL.

The rearrangement joins TRBV18 to TRBJ2-7; TRBD2 matches at 9 bases. The germline CDR1 and CDR2 sequences are KGHSH and LQKENI. J was trimmed by 9 bases and V by 5 bases; bases with no gene match: 8. This CDR3 is 13 amino acids long. CDR3 protein: CASSTRQREVQYF. Here the CDR3 DNA reads TGTGCCAGCTCAACAAGACAGCGGGAGGTGCAGTACTTC.

The CDR3: CASSTEGGLAGGHTQYF. Here the CDR3 DNA reads TGTGCCAGCAGCACCGAGGGGGGACTAGCGGGAGGGCACACGCAGTATTTT. This chain uses TRBV5-8 with TRBJ2-3; 16 nucleotides align to TRBD2. With 4 bases clipped from V and 9 bases from J, the junction kept 11 bases outside the gene matches. This CDR3 contains 17 residues. Germline V CDR1 and CDR2: SGHTS, YDEGEE.

The V call is TRBV11-3, the J call TRBJ1-1; D call uncertain. From germline, CDR1 is SGHNT and CDR2 YENEEA. The V end lost 3 bases, the J end lost 1 base, and 6 bases lay between the germline ends. There are 13 residues in the CDR3. DNA of the CDR3: TGTGCCAGCAGCTTCAGGAAGAACACTGAAGCTTTCTTT. Its protein is CASSFRKNTEAFF.

The chain is built from TRBV6-2 or TRBV6-3 and TRBJ2-7; no definite D call. Germline values: CDR1 MNHEY, CDR2 SVGEGT. The V end lost 0 bases, the J end lost 2 bases, and 14 bases lay between the germline ends. This CDR3 has 16 residues. The DNA for the CDR3 is TGTGCCAGCAGTTACTCGTTTGACATTAGCACCTACGAGCAGTACTTC. Translated: CASSYSFDISTYEQYF.

The rearrangement joins TRBV29-1 to TRBJ2-1; maybe TRBD2 (6 bases). CDR3 size: 14 residues. Trimming took 6 bases from V and 0 from J, leaving 12 bases between them. Germline CDR1 is SQVTM and CDR2 is ANQGSEA. CDR3 sequence reads: CSVRGASSYNEQFF. CDR3 in DNA: TGCAGCGTACGCGGGGCGAGCTCCTACAATGAGCAGTTCTTC.

The chain joins TRBV28 to TRBJ2-7, with TRBD1 as a possible D gene (7 bases). The CDR3 contains 15 residues. With 6 bases removed from V and 2 bases from J, the gap between germline ends came to 17 bases. Germline values: CDR1 MDHEN, CDR2 SYDVKM. The CDR3 DNA reads TGTGCCAGCAGCTCGACGGACAGGAGGGCCTACGAGCAGTACTTC. Translated: CASSSTDRRAYEQYF. Based on the CDR3 plus reference TRBV28 and TRBJ2-7, the full variable domain is DVKVTQSSRYLVKRTGEKVFLECVQDMDHENMFWYRQDPGLGLRLIYFSYDVKMKEKGDIPEGYSVSREKKERFSLILESASTNQTSMYLCASSSTDRRAYEQYFGPGTRLTVT.

This chain joins TRBV27 and TRBJ1-3; possible D gene TRBD1, 6 bases. Trimming shortened V by 5 bases and J by 0 bases, and 11 bases separated the two germline ends. There are 15 residues in the CDR3. Per germline, CDR1 MNHEY and CDR2 SMNVEV (reference sequence). CDR3 in DNA: TGTGCCAGCAGTCCACGGGACAACTCTGGAAACACCATATATTTT. The encoded protein is CASSPRDNSGNTIYF.

This clone was picked up a small number of times. This chain connects TRBV23-1 to TRBJ1-2; D not resolved. TRBV23-1 is assigned to the ORF class and has an uncertain function. CDR3 size: 16 residues. The V end was cut by 8 bases, the J end by 2 bases, with 21 bases between. CDR3 coding DNA: TGCGCCAGCCATGGGGTGGCCAGATCTAGAAACTATGGCTACACCTTC. This gives the protein CASHGVARSRNYGYTF.

The V call is TRBV19, the J call TRBJ1-3; no reliable D call. The germline V gene has CDR1 LNHDA and CDR2 SQIVND (reference sequence). The CDR3 has 16 residues. V was shortened by 4 bases and J by 0 bases, with 13 bases between the two germline ends. The CDR3 DNA reads TGTGCCAGTAGTAGAACCCCACAGAGCTCTGGAAACACCATATATTTT. Translated, it gives CASSRTPQSSGNTIYF. The variable domain in full, completed from reference TRBV19 and TRBJ1-3, reads DGGITQSPKYLFRKEGQNVTLSCEQNLNHDAMYWYRQDPGQGLRLIYYSQIVNDFQKGDIAEGYSVSREKKESFPLTVTSAQKNPTAFYLCASSRTPQSSGNTIYFGEGSWLTVV.

The V call is TRBV5-1, the J call TRBJ1-2, with D perhaps matching TRBD1 (5 bases). Germline V gives CDR1 SGHRS, CDR2 YFSETQ. CDR3 length: 14 residues. Trimming took 3 bases from V and 3 from J, leaving 12 bases between them. The CDR3 nucleotides are TGCGCCAGCAGCTCAGGGACGGAGTACTATGGCTACACCTTC. Translating gives CASSSGTEYYGYTF.

V gene TRBV7-6 combines with J gene TRBJ1-2; D is perhaps TRBD1 (5 bases). Trimming removed 4 bases from V and 6 bases from J, with 15 bases in between. This CDR3 region has 14 residues. Germline CDR1 SGHVS, CDR2 FNYEAQ. The CDR3: CASSSSGTKDGYTF. The DNA for the CDR3 is TGTGCCAGCAGCTCGTCCGGGACGAAAGATGGCTACACCTTC.

This sequence joins TRBV28 and TRBJ1-2; the match to TRBD1 covers 8 bases. This CDR3 comprises 15 residues. With 9 bases clipped from V and 3 bases from J, the junction kept 12 bases outside the gene matches. Germline loops: CDR1 MDHEN, CDR2 SYDVKM. The CDR3 region has the DNA TGTGCCAGTGGGGTAGGGGGACAGGCAGACTATGGCTACACCTTC. Translated, it gives CASGVGGQADYGYTF.

The chain recombines TRBV19 with TRBJ2-3; unclear D gene. The V and J ends lost 7 bases and 7 bases respectively, with 9 bases between them. This CDR3 comprises 11 residues. Germline CDR1 is LNHDA and CDR2 is SQIVND (reference sequence). CDR3 protein: CASMMENTQYF. Written as DNA, the CDR3 is TGTGCCAGTATGATGGAAAATACGCAGTATTTT.

The chain carries TRBV6-5 and TRBJ1-5, with unresolved D. Germline V gene data show CDR1 as MNHEY and CDR2 as SVGAGI. This CDR3 contains 12 residues. The V end was cut by 7 bases, the J end by 4 bases, with 8 bases between. The CDR3 loop is CASTLTNQPQHF. The CDR3 nucleotides read TGTGCCAGCACCCTCACGAATCAGCCCCAGCATTTT.

In DNA form, the CDR3 reads TGCGCCAGCAGCTTGGGGACTAGCGGGAGGGCCATTGAGACCCAGTACTTC. Translation gives CASSLGTSGRAIETQYF. The V and J genes are TRBV5-1 and TRBJ2-5, with TRBD2 identical over 15 bases. V shed 0 bases, J shed 5 bases, and the junction held 5 bases outside the gene matches. This CDR3 region has 17 residues. Germline CDR1 SGHRS, CDR2 YFSETQ.

This clone was seen a few times. The chain combines TRBV11-2 with TRBJ2-1, with TRBD1 identical over 8 bases. CDR3 length: 15 amino acids. V was clipped by 1 base and J by 6 bases; unmatched bases: 5. Germline V gives CDR1 SGHAT, CDR2 FQNNGV. The CDR3 is CASSLVRGLSNEQFF. As DNA, the CDR3 is TGTGCCAGCAGCTTAGTCAGGGGGCTAAGCAATGAGCAGTTCTTC.

The CDR3 loop is CASSLVASTYEQYF. CDR3 DNA sequence: TGCGCCAGCAGCTTGGTGGCAAGTACCTACGAGCAGTACTTC. This chain joins TRBV5-1 and TRBJ2-7; the D is unclear. V was shortened by 0 bases and J by 2 bases, with 9 bases between the two germline ends. Germline loops: CDR1 SGHRS, CDR2 YFSETQ. This CDR3 is 14 amino acids long.

This chain connects TRBV5-8 to TRBJ2-3; 14 bases match TRBD2. Trimming cost V 2 bases and J 6 bases; bases outside gene matches: 5. CDR1 and CDR2 (germline): SGHTS, YDEGEE. This CDR3 has 16 residues. The CDR3 loop reads CASSLGLAGGIDTQYF. CDR3 sequence (DNA): TGTGCCAGCAGCTTAGGACTAGCGGGAGGCATCGATACGCAGTATTTT.

The chain joins TRBV18 to TRBJ2-7, with unresolved D. CDR3 size: 14 residues. Germline V gene sequence: CDR1 KGHSH, CDR2 LQKENI. Trimming shortened V by 0 bases and J by 2 bases, and 8 bases separated the two germline ends. DNA of the CDR3: TGTGCCAGCTCACCACCGCTCGAAACCTACGAGCAGTACTTC. It yields the protein CASSPPLETYEQYF.

The chain has TRBV19 and TRBJ2-2; no clear D gene. CDR3 length equals 13 residues. Germline V gives CDR1 LNHDA, CDR2 SQIVND (reference sequence). V lost 5 bases and J lost 2, with 6 bases in between. CDR3 DNA: TGTGCCAGTAGTGCAATTAACACCGGGGAGCTGTTTTTT. Translated: CASSAINTGELFF.

V usage is TRBV3-1 (or the pseudogene TRBV3-2) and J usage is TRBJ1-1; 7 bases fit TRBD1. CDR3 length equals 14 residues. CDR1 LGHDT and CDR2 YNNKEL come from the germline V gene (reference sequence). V lost 3 bases, J lost 4 bases, and 5 bases stayed unmatched. The CDR3 spells CASSHPDRTTEAFF. The CDR3 DNA reads as TGTGCCAGCAGCCACCCGGACAGGACCACTGAAGCTTTCTTT.

This clone was recorded once. V gene TRBV11-2 combines with J gene TRBJ2-1; TRBD2 agrees at 8 bases. Germline CDR1 is SGHAT and CDR2 is FQNNGV. Trimming took 1 base from V and 15 from J; bases not matched to a gene: 8. This CDR3 has 13 residues. CDR3 nucleotides: TGTGCCAGCAGCTTAGGCGGGACTAGTTCGTTGTTCTTC. Residues: CASSLGGTSSLFF. The entire variable domain, with the rest obtained from reference TRBV11-2 and TRBJ2-1, is as follows: EAGVAQSPRYKIIEKRQSVAFWCNPISGHATLYWYQQILGQGPKLLIQFQNNGVVDDSQLPKDRFSAERLKGVDSTLKIQPAKLEDSAVYLCASSLGGTSSLFFGPGTRLTVL.

The chain recombines TRBV7-2 with TRBJ2-3, with 12 bases identical to TRBD2. Germline trimming cut 0 bases from V and 0 bases from J; bases unmatched to any gene: 7. The V gene's germline CDR1 is SGHTA and CDR2 FQGNSA. The CDR3 spans 19 residues. CDR3 sequence reads: CASSLARRLAGASTDTQYF. CDR3 coding DNA: TGTGCCAGCAGCTTAGCCCGCCGACTAGCGGGGGCGAGCACAGATACGCAGTATTTT.

The V call is TRBV3-1 (or the pseudogene TRBV3-2), the J call TRBJ1-4; D not resolved. CDR3 length: 13 amino acids. The germline V gene has CDR1 LGHDT and CDR2 YNNKEL (reference sequence). The ends were cut back, 2 bases at V and 7 bases at J, with 8 bases in the middle. CDR3 residues: CASSQISAEKLFF. CDR3 sequence (DNA): TGTGCCAGCAGCCAAATTTCGGCTGAAAAACTGTTTTTT.